Presented here are 30 T cell receptor beta chains from one specimen sequenced in a study of cytomegalovirus exposure and HLA in healthy donors. PCR amplification relied on 60 Vbeta primers (plus 13 Jbeta primers). Sequencing was performed with immunoSEQ multiplex PCR; in TCRdb, only in-frame clones are kept and a portion is missing. The sample has roughly 200,000 clones; 80% are singletons. Sequencing was carried out using PBMCs. The receptors here all came from a boy between 5 and 17 years old in good health and CMV-seronegative.

The CDR3 spells CASFEPGSYEQYF. The CDR3 bases are TGTGCCAGTTTTGAGCCAGGCTCCTACGAGCAGTACTTC. This rearrangement joins TRBV6-5 to TRBJ2-7, with D uncertain. Trimming cost V 9 bases and J 0 bases, with 12 bases left between them. Germline loops: CDR1 MNHEY, CDR2 SVGAGI. The CDR3 spans 13 residues.

The chain recombines TRBV18 with TRBJ1-1, with a weak D call TRBD1 (5 bases). The CDR3 totals 14 residues. Trimming took 2 bases from V and 5 from J, leaving 12 bases between them. CDR1 and CDR2 from the germline V gene are KGHSH and LQKENI. The CDR3 coding sequence is TGTGCCAGCTCACCAGCCAGGGAGGAAACTGAAGCTTTCTTT. Protein sequence: CASSPAREETEAFF.

The chain employs TRBV5-1 and TRBJ1-1; TRBD1 might be the D (6 bases). V was shortened by 0 bases and J by 6 bases, with 15 bases between the two germline ends. Per the germline V gene, CDR1 is SGHRS and CDR2 is YFSETQ. This CDR3 comprises 15 residues. CDR3 protein: CASSLGNREASEAFF. CDR3 DNA sequence: TGCGCCAGCAGCTTGGGAAACAGGGAAGCATCTGAAGCTTTCTTT.

The rearrangement uses TRBV10-3 and TRBJ1-2; unclear D gene. Trimming removed 1 base at V and 4 bases at J, with 10 bases between. The CDR3 runs 14 residues. CDR1 ENHRY and CDR2 SYGVKD come from the germline V gene. The DNA for the CDR3 is TGTGCCATCAGTGAGTTAAACGGTGGCTATGGCTACACCTTC. Its translation: CAISELNGGYGYTF.

The chain joins TRBV18 to TRBJ1-1; 7 nucleotides align to TRBD1. Germline values: CDR1 KGHSH, CDR2 LQKENI. Trimming cost V 4 bases and J 8 bases; bases outside gene matches: 13. The CDR3 extends over 15 amino acids. DNA for the CDR3: TGTGCCAGCTCACGAACGGGACAGCAGGACCTAGAAGCTTTCTTT. Its translation: CASSRTGQQDLEAFF.

This clone was recorded a few times. The V and J genes are TRBV6-1 and TRBJ1-4; 9 nucleotides line up with TRBD1. The germline V gene has CDR1 MNHNS and CDR2 SASEGT. The CDR3 runs to 14 residues. V lost 5 bases and J lost 5; bases outside the gene matches: 3. This chain's CDR3 is CASSSGTGNEKLFF. The CDR3 DNA reads as TGTGCCAGCAGTTCCGGGACAGGGAATGAAAAACTGTTTTTT.

CDR3 nucleotide sequence: TGTGCCAGCAGCCACGGACTAGCGGGTCCTGGGGAATCCGAGCAGTACTTC. Its protein is CASSHGLAGPGESEQYF. The chain carries TRBV7-3 and TRBJ2-7, with 11 nucleotides matching TRBD2. Trimming at V came to 5 bases and at J to 6 bases, leaving 15 bases not matched to a gene. Germline CDR1 reads SGHTA; CDR2 reads FQGTGA. The CDR3 covers 17 residues.

This clone was recorded only once. The J gene is TRBJ1-5, the V gene TRBV6-1; D is possibly TRBD1 (5 bases). The CDR3 is 14 residues long. Germline V gene sequence: CDR1 MNHNS, CDR2 SASEGT. V dropped 6 bases and J dropped 4 bases, with 13 bases sitting between them. The CDR3 sequence is CASRADSPNQPQHF. The CDR3 bases are TGTGCCAGCAGGGCTGACAGCCCGAATCAGCCCCAGCATTTT.

This chain joins TRBV10-3 and TRBJ2-3; TRBD1 matches at 10 bases. This CDR3 spans 15 amino acids. CDR1 is ENHRY and CDR2 is SYGVKD in the germline V gene. J was trimmed by 2 bases and V by 7 bases; bases with no gene match: 6. The CDR3, as DNA: TGTGCCATCACTCCGGGACAGGGGCTCACAGATACGCAGTATTTT. It translates to CAITPGQGLTDTQYF.

This chain joins TRBV7-2 and TRBJ1-2; 9 bases are shared with TRBD1. This CDR3 comprises 14 residues. V shed 4 bases, J shed 7 bases, and the junction held 7 bases outside the gene matches. CDR1 SGHTA and CDR2 FQGNSA come from the germline V gene. In DNA, the CDR3 is TGTGCCAGCAGCTGGGACAGGGAGTACGGTGGCTACACCTTC. This gives the protein CASSWDREYGGYTF.

In DNA, the CDR3 is TGTGCCAGTAGTCCGCGACAGGGATACTATGGCTACACCTTC. This translates into CASSPRQGYYGYTF. The chain carries TRBV19 and TRBJ1-2; 7 bases are a match to TRBD1. V shed 5 bases and J 3 bases; nucleotides not matched to a gene: 6. The germline CDR1 and CDR2 sequences are LNHDA and SQIVND (reference sequence). The CDR3 runs to 14 residues.

This clone was seen once. The chain joins TRBV5-5 to TRBJ2-4; D is unresolved. This CDR3 has 14 amino acids. The germline V and J ends were trimmed by 4 bases and 6 bases, with 14 bases remaining between them. From germline, CDR1 is SGHKS and CDR2 YYEKEE (reference sequence). The DNA of the CDR3 is TGTGCCAGCAGCGAAAATCCACACCTAAACATTCAGTACTTC. This encodes CASSENPHLNIQYF.

This clone was seen more than once but under ten times. This sequence joins TRBV29-1 and TRBJ2-7; no reliable D call. V gave up 1 base and J gave up 0 bases, with 16 bases separating them. The V gene's germline CDR1 is SQVTM and CDR2 ANQGSEA. The CDR3 is 16 residues long. CDR3 DNA: TGCAGCGTTGAAGTAGAGGCAGACCTCAGCTCCTACGAGCAGTACTTC. It translates to CSVEVEADLSSYEQYF.

This clone was detected only a few times. The chain joins TRBV25-1 to TRBJ2-1; TRBD2 matches 8 bases. After removal of 7 bases from V and 3 bases from J, the junction contained 8 bases not matched to a gene. Germline V lookup: CDR1 MGHDK, CDR2 SYGVNS. The CDR3 has 15 residues. CDR3 sequence (DNA): TGTGCCAGCATGCCTAGCGGGTCTGTCTACAATGAGCAGTTCTTC. This encodes CASMPSGSVYNEQFF.

V usage is TRBV7-8 and J usage is TRBJ1-2; the D gene is possibly TRBD1 (5 bases). V was trimmed by 1 base and J by 4 bases, leaving 7 bases between them. The germline V gene encodes CDR1 SGHVS and CDR2 FQNEAQ. CDR3 length equals 13 residues. The CDR3: CASSLGGLYGYTF. The CDR3 nucleotides are TGTGCCAGCAGCTTAGGGGGACTCTATGGCTACACCTTC.

The J gene is TRBJ2-2, the V gene TRBV6-5; 10 positions match TRBD1. Trimming removed 8 bases from V and 4 bases from J; junction bases left unmatched: 7. CDR1 and CDR2 from the germline V gene are MNHEY and SVGAGI. CDR3 size: 15 residues. This CDR3 is CASGWTGGLTGELFF. In DNA, the CDR3 is TGTGCCAGCGGCTGGACAGGGGGGCTCACCGGGGAGCTGTTTTTT.

DNA of the CDR3: TGTGCCAGTAGTACCGACAGGGGGCATGGCTACACCTTC. It is translated as CASSTDRGHGYTF. V is TRBV19 and J is TRBJ1-2; 10 positions agree with TRBD1. J gave up 6 bases and V 4 bases, and 2 bases lay outside the gene matches. This CDR3 comprises 13 residues. Germline-derived CDR1 and CDR2 are LNHDA and SQIVND (reference sequence).

V gene TRBV2 combines with J gene TRBJ1-5, with 7 nucleotides matching TRBD1. The CDR3 covers 15 residues. Germline CDR1 SNHLY, CDR2 FYNNEI. J lost 8 bases, V lost 1 base, and 8 bases had no gene match. The CDR3 sequence is CASSEGQGVGKPQHF. The CDR3 DNA follows: TGTGCCAGCAGTGAAGGACAGGGTGTAGGTAAGCCCCAGCATTTT.

Only a few counts were recorded for this clone. The rearrangement uses TRBV10-3 and TRBJ1-2; TRBD1 aligns across 10 bases. J lost 5 bases, V lost 2 bases, and 14 bases had no gene match. The CDR3 contains 18 residues. Per the germline V gene, CDR1 is ENHRY and CDR2 is SYGVKD. The CDR3 region is CAISESRDRGRKGYGYTF. CDR3 nucleotides: TGTGCCATCAGTGAGAGCCGGGACAGGGGAAGGAAGGGGTATGGCTACACCTTC.

The V and J genes are TRBV2 and TRBJ1-1, with TRBD1 identical over 8 bases. V lost 6 bases and J lost 4; bases outside the gene matches: 7. Germline V gene sequence: CDR1 SNHLY, CDR2 FYNNEI. CDR3 length: 14 amino acids. CDR3 in DNA: TGTGCCAGCAGAGGACAGGGCCGTCTCACTGAAGCTTTCTTT. Amino acids: CASRGQGRLTEAFF.

The chain carries TRBV29-1 and TRBJ2-1; a weak D match, TRBD1 (7 bases). Germline V lookup: CDR1 SQVTM, CDR2 ANQGSEA. The CDR3 consists of 11 residues. V was clipped by 2 bases and J by 10 bases, with 9 bases between them. DNA of the CDR3: TGCAGCGTTGAACAGGGGGGCGAGCAGTTCTTC. Translation: CSVEQGGEQFF.

This chain uses TRBV29-1 with TRBJ1-1; TRBD1 matches 8 bases. V dropped 7 bases and J dropped 3; count of bases not matched to a gene: 4. This CDR3 comprises 12 residues. The germline gives CDR1 SQVTM, CDR2 ANQGSEA. The CDR3 reads CSAGTGDTEAFF. The CDR3, as DNA: TGCAGCGCCGGGACAGGCGACACTGAAGCTTTCTTT. Looking up the rest from reference TRBV29-1 and TRBJ1-1 gives the full variable domain: SAVISQKPSRDICQRGTSLTIQCQVDSQVTMMFWYRQQPGQSLTLIATANQGSEATYESGFVIDKFPISRPNLTFSTLTVSNMSPEDSSIYLCSAGTGDTEAFFGQGTRLTVV.

The chain uses TRBV6-1 and TRBJ2-7, with 9 bases aligning to TRBD2. The CDR3 is 14 residues long. V lost 10 bases, J lost 6 bases, and 13 bases stayed unmatched. In germline, CDR1 is MNHNS, CDR2 SASEGT. CDR3 in DNA: TGTGCCACCAGAGCGGGGGGCAGGGTGGGCGAGCAGTACTTC. Amino acids: CATRAGGRVGEQYF.

CDR3 loop: CASSLEGGYGYTF. DNA of the CDR3: TGTGCCAGCAGCTTGGAAGGGGGCTATGGCTACACCTTC. The V and J genes are TRBV5-8 and TRBJ1-2, with a possible D match to TRBD1 (6 bases). The germline V gene encodes CDR1 SGHTS and CDR2 YDEGEE. The CDR3 is 13 residues long. Trimming shortened V by 0 bases and J by 4 bases, and 7 bases separated the two germline ends.

The chain has TRBV9 and TRBJ2-3; D may be TRBD1 (6 bases). The V end lost 0 bases, the J end lost 5 bases, and 10 bases lay between the germline ends. This CDR3 is 14 amino acids long. Germline lookup yields CDR1 SGDLS and CDR2 YYNGEE. The CDR3 sequence: CASSVGVGQDTQYF. The CDR3 bases are TGTGCCAGCAGCGTAGGGGTGGGACAAGATACGCAGTATTTT.

The gene calls are TRBV7-2 and TRBJ2-3; D may be TRBD2 (5 bases). This CDR3 is built from 16 residues. The germline CDR1 and CDR2 sequences are SGHTA and FQGNSA. The germline V and J ends were trimmed by 3 bases and 4 bases, with 17 bases remaining between them. CDR3 DNA sequence: TGTGCCAGCAGCTTGTTAGCGCGAGTTGCCGCAGATACGCAGTATTTT. Residues: CASSLLARVAADTQYF.

The CDR3 DNA reads TGTGCCAGCAGCTTAGCGGGGAGGGCTTTCTTT. Translated, it gives CASSLAGRAFF. The V call is TRBV7-9, the J call TRBJ1-1, with D unclear. Germline loops: CDR1 SEHNR, CDR2 FQNEAQ (reference sequence). V was shortened by 0 bases and J by 11 bases, with 7 bases between the two germline ends. The CDR3 consists of 11 residues.

J is TRBJ2-7 and V is TRBV15, with a tentative D call TRBD2 (6 bases). Germline assignment: CDR1 LNHNV and CDR2 YYDKDF (reference sequence). CDR3 size: 14 residues. The germline V and J ends were trimmed by 8 bases and 3 bases, with 17 bases remaining between them. Written as DNA, the CDR3 is TGTGCCACCGCTAGGACTCCGGGAGACTACGAGCAGTACTTC. Its translation: CATARTPGDYEQYF.

This chain uses TRBV19 with TRBJ2-5, with D perhaps TRBD2 (6 bases). The DNA matches TRBJ2-7 better at its end, which makes the J call doubtful. Germline CDR1 reads LNHDA; CDR2 reads SQIVND (reference sequence). The CDR3 sequence is 14 residues long. CDR3: CASSMEGFRYEQYF. Written as DNA, the CDR3 is TGTGCCAGTAGTATGGAGGGGTTCCGCTACGAGCAGTACTTC.

This clone was counted a single time. The V gene is TRBV9, the J gene TRBJ2-3, with D tentatively TRBD1 (6 bases). This CDR3 spans 16 amino acids. From germline, CDR1 is SGDLS and CDR2 YYNGEE. V was trimmed by 4 bases and J by 6 bases, leaving 21 bases between them. CDR3 in amino acids: CASSSHRVYVGDTQYF. For the CDR3, the DNA is TGTGCCAGCAGCTCACACAGGGTTTATGTGGGGGATACGCAGTATTTT.